This is a list of T cell receptor beta chains from one sample in a study of T cell responses to AZD1222 COVID-19 vaccine. The data were produced by immunoSEQ multiplex PCR, yet TCRdb's version contains in-frame clones alone and is incomplete. The repertoire consists of 140,000 or so clones, with approximately 90% occurring once and the leading ten covering about 3.1%. Sequencing was performed on peripheral blood, taken 28 days after the second AZD1222 dose. Every receptor here comes from an adult who received the AZD1222 COVID-19 vaccine. The CDR3 runs from the conserved cysteine through the conserved F or W. Each record gives: CDR3 DNA, CDR3 protein, D gene, V gene, J gene, clone size. A D gene is named only where the DNA matches it firmly. Size tells how often a clone was seen (once, few, many) or the class of an expanded clone, and some rows leave it out.

CDR3nt: TGTGCCAGCAGCTTGAGTGTTGGAAACACCATATATTTT; CDR3aa: CASSLSVGNTIYF; d_gene: .; v_gene: TRBV5-4; j_gene: TRBJ1-3; abundance: .
CDR3nt: TGTGCCATCAGTGAGTCGGGCTGGGGCTACACCTTC; CDR3aa: CAISESGWGYTF; d_gene: .; v_gene: TRBV10-3; j_gene: TRBJ1-2; abundance: .
CDR3nt: TGTGCCAGCAGCCGTCTAGGGCGGGGCTTCACAGATACGCAGTATTTT; CDR3aa: CASSRLGRGFTDTQYF; d_gene: .; v_gene: TRBV7-3; j_gene: TRBJ2-3; abundance: few
CDR3nt: TGTGCCAGCAAACCCGGGTATAATTCACCCCTCCACTTT; CDR3aa: CASKPGYNSPLHF; d_gene: .; v_gene: TRBV28; j_gene: TRBJ1-6; abundance: .
CDR3nt: TGTGCCAGCAAGGGACTTGTGGGGGGTCAGCCCCAGCATTTT; CDR3aa: CASKGLVGGQPQHF; d_gene: .; v_gene: TRBV2; j_gene: TRBJ1-5; abundance: .
CDR3nt: TGTGCCAGCAGCCAAGAGGCAGGGGTAACTGAAAAACTGTTTTTT; CDR3aa: CASSQEAGVTEKLFF; d_gene: .; v_gene: TRBV3-1/TRBV3-2; j_gene: TRBJ1-4; abundance: .
CDR3nt: TGCGCCAGCAGTGAGTCTGGGGACACTGAAGCTTTCTTT; CDR3aa: CASSESGDTEAFF; d_gene: .; v_gene: TRBV10-2; j_gene: TRBJ1-1; abundance: .
CDR3nt: TGTGCCACCAGCAGAGTGGTAGCGGGAGTAGGGGATACGCAGTATTTT; CDR3aa: CATSRVVAGVGDTQYF; d_gene: TRBD2; v_gene: TRBV15; j_gene: TRBJ2-3; abundance: .
CDR3nt: TGCGCCAGCAGTCGGCATACTTACGAGCAGTACTTC; CDR3aa: CASSRHTYEQYF; d_gene: .; v_gene: TRBV4-1; j_gene: TRBJ2-7; abundance: .
CDR3nt: TGTGCCAGCAGTCCAGGCAACAGCTATGAAGTCGGCTACACCTTC; CDR3aa: CASSPGNSYEVGYTF; d_gene: .; v_gene: TRBV6-5; j_gene: TRBJ1-2; abundance: .
CDR3nt: TGTGCCAGCAGTTTACCGGGGTTTAACTACGAGCAGTACTTC; CDR3aa: CASSLPGFNYEQYF; d_gene: .; v_gene: TRBV28; j_gene: TRBJ2-7; abundance: .
CDR3nt: TGTGCCAGCAGCCCCCAGGGCGAACCTGAAGCTTTCTTT; CDR3aa: CASSPQGEPEAFF; d_gene: .; v_gene: TRBV7-2; j_gene: TRBJ1-1; abundance: .
CDR3nt: TGTGCCAGCGAGAAAACATTCTCCTACGAGCAGTACTTC; CDR3aa: CASEKTFSYEQYF; d_gene: .; v_gene: TRBV28; j_gene: TRBJ2-7; abundance: .
CDR3nt: TGCGCCAGCAGCCAAGTCGGACCGCCCGGCTACACCTTC; CDR3aa: CASSQVGPPGYTF; d_gene: .; v_gene: TRBV4-1; j_gene: TRBJ1-2; abundance: .
CDR3nt: TGCGCCAGCAGCCTCATCCTAGAAGCTTTCTTT; CDR3aa: CASSLILEAFF; d_gene: .; v_gene: TRBV5-1; j_gene: TRBJ1-1; abundance: .
CDR3nt: TGTGCCAGCAGTTTACCAGGAGGCACTGAAGCTTTCTTT; CDR3aa: CASSLPGGTEAFF; d_gene: .; v_gene: TRBV28; j_gene: TRBJ1-1; abundance: .
CDR3nt: TGCGCCAGCAGCTTGCAGGACAGGGGGTCTGATGGCTACACCTTC; CDR3aa: CASSLQDRGSDGYTF; d_gene: TRBD1; v_gene: TRBV5-1; j_gene: TRBJ1-2; abundance: once
CDR3nt: TGTGCCAGCAGCCAAGATTTGCGGTATCAGCCCCAGCATTTT; CDR3aa: CASSQDLRYQPQHF; d_gene: .; v_gene: TRBV3-1/TRBV3-2; j_gene: TRBJ1-5; abundance: .
CDR3nt: TGCGCCAGCAGTTACAGGGGGCTCACCGGGGAGCTGTTTTTT; CDR3aa: CASSYRGLTGELFF; d_gene: TRBD1; v_gene: TRBV4-1; j_gene: TRBJ2-2; abundance: .
CDR3nt: TGTGCCACCAGTCCTCCCAGACCCACGAACAATGAGCAGTTCTTC; CDR3aa: CATSPPRPTNNEQFF; d_gene: .; v_gene: TRBV24-1; j_gene: TRBJ2-1; abundance: .
CDR3nt: TGTGCCAGCAGTGTTGGGGGAGGGGGAACGGGAGGCGTTGGGCAGTTCTTC; CDR3aa: CASSVGGGGTGGVGQFF; d_gene: .; v_gene: TRBV28; j_gene: TRBJ2-1; abundance: .
CDR3nt: TGTGCCAGCAGCCAAATGACCGGGGAGCTGTTTTTT; CDR3aa: CASSQMTGELFF; d_gene: .; v_gene: TRBV14; j_gene: TRBJ2-2; abundance: .
CDR3nt: TGTGCCAGCAGGGGGGGAGCGGTAGAAAAACTGTTTTTT; CDR3aa: CASRGGAVEKLFF; d_gene: .; v_gene: TRBV3-1/TRBV3-2; j_gene: TRBJ1-4; abundance: .
CDR3nt: TGCGCCAGCAGCGAGGACGGTTCACTAGTCGACGAGCAGTACTTC; CDR3aa: CASSEDGSLVDEQYF; d_gene: .; v_gene: TRBV5-1; j_gene: TRBJ2-7; abundance: .
CDR3nt: TGTGCCAGCAGTTCATCCCGGCGGGGTCCAACTAATGAAAAACTGTTTTTT; CDR3aa: CASSSSRRGPTNEKLFF; d_gene: .; v_gene: TRBV25-1; j_gene: TRBJ1-4; abundance: once
CDR3nt: TGTGCCAGTAGGGACAGGGTACAAGAGACCCAGTACTTC; CDR3aa: CASRDRVQETQYF; d_gene: TRBD1; v_gene: TRBV19; j_gene: TRBJ2-5; abundance: few
CDR3nt: TGTGCCAGCAGCCAAAAGACAGGGTTCACCGGGGAGCTGTTTTTT; CDR3aa: CASSQKTGFTGELFF; d_gene: TRBD1; v_gene: TRBV5-4; j_gene: TRBJ2-2; abundance: once
CDR3nt: TGTGCCAGCAGCTTGGAGACAGGGGCAGTTTCACCCCTCCACTTT; CDR3aa: CASSLETGAVSPLHF; d_gene: TRBD1; v_gene: TRBV5-4; j_gene: TRBJ1-6; abundance: .
CDR3nt: TGTGCCACCAGTGAAAGCAGGGCGCACTATGGCTACACCTTC; CDR3aa: CATSESRAHYGYTF; d_gene: .; v_gene: TRBV24-1; j_gene: TRBJ1-2; abundance: few
CDR3nt: TGCAGCGTCCCAACAGCCGCGGGCACCGGGGAGCTGTTTTTT; CDR3aa: CSVPTAAGTGELFF; d_gene: .; v_gene: TRBV29-1; j_gene: TRBJ2-2; abundance: .
CDR3nt: TGTGCCAGCGGGACCTCCACTACCACCGGGGAGCTGTTTTTT; CDR3aa: CASGTSTTTGELFF; d_gene: .; v_gene: TRBV9; j_gene: TRBJ2-2; abundance: .
CDR3nt: TGTGCCAGCAGTTCCCCAACACCCAGCCGCACAGATACGCAGTATTTT; CDR3aa: CASSSPTPSRTDTQYF; d_gene: .; v_gene: TRBV7-2; j_gene: TRBJ2-3; abundance: .
CDR3nt: TGTGCCAGCTCACCACCGGGGGGTCAGCAAACAGGCGGGGAGCTGTTTTTT; CDR3aa: CASSPPGGQQTGGELFF; d_gene: .; v_gene: TRBV18; j_gene: TRBJ2-2; abundance: .
CDR3nt: TGTGCCAGCAGCGTAACGCCTGGGGCCGGGGAGACCCAGTACTTC; CDR3aa: CASSVTPGAGETQYF; d_gene: .; v_gene: TRBV9; j_gene: TRBJ2-5; abundance: .
CDR3nt: TGTGCCAGCAGCTTGGGAGGGAACCTCGGCGAGCAGTACTTC; CDR3aa: CASSLGGNLGEQYF; d_gene: .; v_gene: TRBV5-6; j_gene: TRBJ2-7; abundance: .
CDR3nt: TGTGCCAGCAGCCAAGTCCCGGGGACTAGCACAGATACGCAGTATTTT; CDR3aa: CASSQVPGTSTDTQYF; d_gene: .; v_gene: TRBV3-1/TRBV3-2; j_gene: TRBJ2-3; abundance: .
CDR3nt: TGTGCCAGCAGCTTAACTAGCGGCCCCTACGAGCAGTACTTC; CDR3aa: CASSLTSGPYEQYF; d_gene: .; v_gene: TRBV7-3; j_gene: TRBJ2-7; abundance: .
CDR3nt: TGTGCCAGCAGACAGGGAGGCACCGGGGAGCTGTTTTTT; CDR3aa: CASRQGGTGELFF; d_gene: .; v_gene: TRBV7-3; j_gene: TRBJ2-2; abundance: .
CDR3nt: TGTGCCTGGAGTATCCCACCGGGGGAACAGCCCCAGCATTTT; CDR3aa: CAWSIPPGEQPQHF; d_gene: .; v_gene: TRBV30; j_gene: TRBJ1-5; abundance: .
CDR3nt: TGTGCCAGCAGCCCCGGTTTCAGGGGAGGCACTGAAGCTTTCTTT; CDR3aa: CASSPGFRGGTEAFF; d_gene: .; v_gene: TRBV28; j_gene: TRBJ1-1; abundance: .
CDR3nt: TGCGCCAGCAGCCAAGAGAGGGGGGTGAACACCATATATTTT; CDR3aa: CASSQERGVNTIYF; d_gene: .; v_gene: TRBV4-1; j_gene: TRBJ1-3; abundance: few
CDR3nt: TGTGCCAGCAGCTTAGCGGGACAGGGAGGGTATGGCTACACCTTC; CDR3aa: CASSLAGQGGYGYTF; d_gene: TRBD1; v_gene: TRBV11-2; j_gene: TRBJ1-2; abundance: .
CDR3nt: TGTGCCAGCAGCCCCCCCAAGGGCAGGAACACCGGGGAGCTGTTTTTT; CDR3aa: CASSPPKGRNTGELFF; d_gene: .; v_gene: TRBV3-1/TRBV3-2; j_gene: TRBJ2-2; abundance: .
CDR3nt: TGCAGCGTTGGGGAGGACGGTTATGGCTACACCTTC; CDR3aa: CSVGEDGYGYTF; d_gene: .; v_gene: TRBV29-1; j_gene: TRBJ1-2; abundance: .
CDR3nt: TGTGCCAGCAGCCCGGAGGGGACAGGGGTTCGGAACACTGAAGCTTTCTTT; CDR3aa: CASSPEGTGVRNTEAFF; d_gene: TRBD1; v_gene: TRBV5-4; j_gene: TRBJ1-1; abundance: .
CDR3nt: TGTGCCAGCAGAACAACCTTGACCTACGAGCAGTACTTC; CDR3aa: CASRTTLTYEQYF; d_gene: .; v_gene: TRBV2; j_gene: TRBJ2-7; abundance: .
CDR3nt: TGCAGCGTTCTCAGACGATGGGACAGGGAAAAGAGTCCGGCAGGGGAGACCCAGTACTTC; CDR3aa: CSVLRRWDREKSPAGETQYF; d_gene: TRBD1; v_gene: TRBV29-1; j_gene: TRBJ2-5; abundance: .
CDR3nt: TGTGCCAGCACCATAGACAGGGGGCTCACAGATACGCAGTATTTT; CDR3aa: CASTIDRGLTDTQYF; d_gene: TRBD1; v_gene: TRBV6-5; j_gene: TRBJ2-3; abundance: .
CDR3nt: TGTGCCAGCAGCCTTGAGGGCGACTACGAGCAGTACTTC; CDR3aa: CASSLEGDYEQYF; d_gene: .; v_gene: TRBV3-1/TRBV3-2; j_gene: TRBJ2-7; abundance: .
CDR3nt: TGTGCCAGCAGCTTAGGGACTAGTCCGAATGAGCAGTTCTTC; CDR3aa: CASSLGTSPNEQFF; d_gene: TRBD2; v_gene: TRBV7-3; j_gene: TRBJ2-1; abundance: .
CDR3nt: TGTGCCAGCAGCTTGGAAGGGGCCTATGGCTACACCTTC; CDR3aa: CASSLEGAYGYTF; d_gene: .; v_gene: TRBV5-4; j_gene: TRBJ1-2; abundance: once
CDR3nt: TGTGCCAGCAGCGGACAGGGAATGAACACTGAAGCTTTCTTT; CDR3aa: CASSGQGMNTEAFF; d_gene: TRBD1; v_gene: TRBV28; j_gene: TRBJ1-1; abundance: .
CDR3nt: TGTGCCAGCAACGCGGGAAACTATGGCTACACCTTC; CDR3aa: CASNAGNYGYTF; d_gene: .; v_gene: TRBV2; j_gene: TRBJ1-2; abundance: .
CDR3nt: TGTGCCTGGCAGTATCGGACTCATGGGGCCAACGTCCTGACTTTC; CDR3aa: CAWQYRTHGANVLTF; d_gene: .; v_gene: TRBV30; j_gene: TRBJ2-6; abundance: .
CDR3nt: TGTGCCAGCAGCTCCCCTAATGCCCTTGTCACTGAAGCTTTCTTT; CDR3aa: CASSSPNALVTEAFF; d_gene: .; v_gene: TRBV28; j_gene: TRBJ1-1; abundance: .
CDR3nt: TGTGCTAGCAGTCACAGGGGGATGAACACTGAAGCTTTCTTT; CDR3aa: CASSHRGMNTEAFF; d_gene: TRBD1; v_gene: TRBV7-7; j_gene: TRBJ1-1; abundance: .
CDR3nt: TGTGCCAGCAACCCGTCGGGACAGTACGAGCAGTACTTC; CDR3aa: CASNPSGQYEQYF; d_gene: TRBD1; v_gene: TRBV6-5; j_gene: TRBJ2-7; abundance: .
CDR3nt: TGTGCCAGCAGCCCTTCAGCGGGCATCTCCTACGAGCAGTACTTC; CDR3aa: CASSPSAGISYEQYF; d_gene: .; v_gene: TRBV7-2; j_gene: TRBJ2-7; abundance: .
CDR3nt: TGTGCCAGCAGTTTCTATGCGGACTATGGCTACACCTTC; CDR3aa: CASSFYADYGYTF; d_gene: .; v_gene: TRBV28; j_gene: TRBJ1-2; abundance: .